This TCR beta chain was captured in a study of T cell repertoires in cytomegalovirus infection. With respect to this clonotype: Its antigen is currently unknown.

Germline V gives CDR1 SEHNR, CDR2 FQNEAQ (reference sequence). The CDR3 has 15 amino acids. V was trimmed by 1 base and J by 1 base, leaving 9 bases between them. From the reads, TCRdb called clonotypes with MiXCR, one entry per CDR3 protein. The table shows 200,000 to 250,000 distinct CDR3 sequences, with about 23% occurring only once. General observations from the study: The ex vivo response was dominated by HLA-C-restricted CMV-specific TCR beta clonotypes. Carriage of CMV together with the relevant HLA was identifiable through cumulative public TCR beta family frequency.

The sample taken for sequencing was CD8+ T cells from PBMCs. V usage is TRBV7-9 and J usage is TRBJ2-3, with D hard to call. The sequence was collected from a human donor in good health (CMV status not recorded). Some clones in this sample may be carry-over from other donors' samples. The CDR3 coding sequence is TGTGCCAGCAGCTTAGGTGACTTGGGCACAGATACGCAGTATTTT. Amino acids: CASSLGDLGTDTQYF.